This entry lists 18 T cell receptor beta chains sequenced from one sample in a study of T cell responses to AZD1222 COVID-19 vaccine. The assay was immunoSEQ multiplex PCR, and TCRdb's table has in-frame clones only and misses some. The data hold 130,000 or so clones, with less than 90% observed a single time. The sample was peripheral blood, taken on day 0 of AZD1222 vaccination. These receptors all stem from an adult in good health.

The chain employs TRBV18 and TRBJ2-1; TRBD2 matches at 14 bases. Looked up from germline, CDR1 is KGHSH and CDR2 is LQKENI. The CDR3 has 21 residues. The junction had 12 bases not matched to a gene; V was cut back by 2 bases and J by 0 bases. CDR3 sequence reads: CASSPRQPGLAGVDSYNEQFF. The CDR3 nucleotides read TGTGCCAGCTCACCAAGACAACCGGGACTAGCGGGAGTAGACTCCTACAATGAGCAGTTCTTC.

This chain joins TRBV5-6 and TRBJ1-4, with 8 bases lining up with TRBD1. The CDR3 consists of 18 residues. Germline CDR1 and CDR2: SGHDT and YYEEEE. V lost 4 bases, J lost 0 bases, and 11 bases stayed unmatched. CDR3 loop: CASSTRQGSVPTNEKLFF. In DNA, the CDR3 is TGTGCCAGCAGCACCAGACAGGGGAGTGTCCCAACTAATGAAAAACTGTTTTTT.

The rearrangement uses TRBV25-1 and TRBJ1-6; D gene ambiguous. The V gene's germline CDR1 is MGHDK and CDR2 SYGVNS. The CDR3 is made up of 14 amino acids. Trimming cost V 6 bases and J 0 bases, with 6 bases left between them. CDR3 loop: CASSHASYNSPLHF. CDR3 bases: TGTGCCAGCAGCCACGCCTCCTATAATTCACCCCTCCACTTT.

The chain carries TRBV3-1 (or the pseudogene TRBV3-2) and TRBJ1-4; possibly TRBD1 for D (5 bases). CDR3 length equals 15 residues. The V end was cut by 1 base, the J end by 2 bases, with 8 bases between. CDR1 LGHDT and CDR2 YNNKEL come from the germline V gene (reference sequence). The CDR3: CASSQGGSTNEKLFF. DNA for the CDR3: TGTGCCAGCAGCCAAGGGGGCAGTACTAATGAAAAACTGTTTTTT.

This chain joins TRBV21-1 and TRBJ1-1; the tabulated D call, TRBD1, remains unverified against the DNA. TRBV21-1 counts as a pseudogene. The CDR3 spans 16 residues. DNA of the CDR3: TGTGCCAGCAGCAAAGACAGCCCGATCCTAAGCACTGAAGCTTTCTTT. This gives the protein CASSKDSPILSTEAFF.

The CDR3 nucleotides are TGCGCCAGGCGTAAACAGGGGGAAGATTCACCCCTCCACTTT. This gives the protein CARRKQGEDSPLHF. The gene calls are TRBV10-1 and TRBJ1-6, with 8 bases matching TRBD1. The CDR3 extends over 14 amino acids. V was pared by 9 bases and J by 8 bases, with 9 bases of the junction left unmatched. Germline V gives CDR1 WNHNN, CDR2 SYGVQD (reference sequence).

Details on this clone: Other DNA sequences of this sample code for an identical CDR3. V usage is TRBV4-3 and J usage is TRBJ1-1; TRBD1 is a possible D gene (5 bases). V lost 2 bases, J lost 1 base, and 5 bases lay in between. From germline, CDR1 is LGHNA and CDR2 YSLEER. This CDR3 spans 13 amino acids. As DNA, the CDR3 is TGCGCCAGCAGCCAAACAGGGAACACTGAAGCTTTCTTT. Its translation: CASSQTGNTEAFF.

The chain links TRBV4-3 to TRBJ1-1, with D unclear. Germline V CDR1 and CDR2: LGHNA, YSLEER. The CDR3 has 16 amino acids. Trimming pared 0 bases from V and 0 bases from J, leaving 11 bases between. CDR3 in DNA: TGCGCCAGCAGCCAAGATCCCGAGGGATTGAACACTGAAGCTTTCTTT. As protein: CASSQDPEGLNTEAFF.

The genes are TRBV20-1 and TRBJ1-2; no reliable D call. The CDR3 is 11 residues long. Germline CDR1 DFQATT, CDR2 SNEGSKA (reference sequence). V was pared by 0 bases and J by 10 bases, with 9 bases between. The CDR3 DNA follows: TGCAGTGCTAGAGATTCGGCCGTCTACACCTTC. This sequence encodes CSARDSAVYTF.

The rearrangement links TRBV29-1 to TRBJ1-2; unclear D gene. There are 13 residues in the CDR3. Trimming shortened V by 3 bases and J by 3 bases, and 11 bases separated the two germline ends. CDR1 is SQVTM, CDR2 ANQGSEA, per germline. Written as DNA, the CDR3 is TGCAGCGTTGATCCCAAACTCGACTATGGCTACACCTTC. Its translation is CSVDPKLDYGYTF.

The chain recombines TRBV10-3 with TRBJ2-7; D gene uncertain. V was pared by 2 bases and J by 2 bases, with 10 bases between. CDR3 length: 14 amino acids. Germline CDR1 reads ENHRY; CDR2 reads SYGVKD. The CDR3 reads CAISESMATYEQYF. The CDR3, as DNA: TGTGCCATCAGTGAGAGCATGGCCACCTACGAGCAGTACTTC.

CDR3 in DNA: TGTGCCAGCATCTCCTCCACCTACTCTGGAAACACCATATATTTT. Translation: CASISSTYSGNTIYF. V is TRBV6-5 and J is TRBJ1-3; D ambiguous. Germline V gene lookup returns CDR1 MNHEY and CDR2 SVGAGI. The CDR3 contains 15 residues. Trimming pared 7 bases from V and 0 bases from J, leaving 13 bases between.

The gene calls are TRBV6-6 and TRBJ2-2; D is unclear. The CDR3 loop spans 13 amino acids. The V end was cut by 5 bases, the J end by 7 bases, with 11 bases between. Per germline, CDR1 MNHNY and CDR2 SVGAGI (reference sequence). The CDR3 here is CASSPQPGGELFF. The CDR3 DNA reads TGTGCCAGCAGTCCCCAGCCCGGCGGGGAGCTGTTTTTT.

The chain combines TRBV7-2 with TRBJ2-1, with 13 bases matching TRBD2. With 4 bases clipped from V and 3 bases from J, the junction kept 0 bases outside the gene matches. The germline V gene has CDR1 SGHTA and CDR2 FQGNSA. This CDR3 region has 15 residues. CDR3 loop: CASSWTSGGYNEQFF. DNA for the CDR3: TGTGCCAGCAGCTGGACTAGCGGGGGCTACAATGAGCAGTTCTTC.

V is TRBV9 and J is TRBJ2-3; possibly TRBD1 for D (6 bases). Per germline, CDR1 SGDLS and CDR2 YYNGEE. The CDR3 has 15 residues. V lost 2 bases, J lost 3 bases, and 13 bases lay in between. CDR3 in amino acids: CASSVQGYWTDTQYF. CDR3 in DNA: TGTGCCAGCAGCGTCCAGGGGTATTGGACAGATACGCAGTATTTT.

This chain joins TRBV27 and TRBJ2-1, with 7 bases that match TRBD1. The CDR3 is 13 residues long. V was pared by 3 bases and J by 10 bases, with 6 bases of the junction left unmatched. Germline loops: CDR1 MNHEY, CDR2 SMNVEV (reference sequence). The CDR3 DNA reads as TGTGCCAGCAGTTTCCGACGGGACAGCGAGCAGTTCTTC. Residues: CASSFRRDSEQFF.

The chain joins TRBV20-1 to TRBJ2-7; D perhaps matches TRBD2 (6 bases). The CDR3 length is 12 residues. CDR1 and CDR2 (germline): DFQATT, SNEGSKA (reference sequence). V was cut by 3 bases and J by 6 bases, with 12 bases left in between. CDR3 DNA sequence: TGCAGTGCTAGTGCCAGGCGGGGCGAGCAGTACTTC. It specifies CSASARRGEQYF.

The rearrangement uses TRBV6-2 or TRBV6-3 and TRBJ2-7, with a tentative D call TRBD1 (5 bases). Trimming shortened V by 4 bases and J by 1 base, and 14 bases separated the two germline ends. Germline-derived CDR1 and CDR2 are MNHEY and SVGEGT. This CDR3 has 15 amino acids. The CDR3 here is CASSSRTTHSYEQYF. CDR3 nucleotides: TGTGCCAGCAGTTCCAGGACAACTCATTCCTACGAGCAGTACTTC.